This TCR beta chain originates from a study of T cell repertoires in cytomegalovirus infection. Study at large: In the study, CMV epitopes included recently identified HLA-C-restricted and well-studied HLA-B-restricted ones. Whole-study results and caveats: Cumulative public TCR beta family frequency identified carriers of CMV plus the relevant HLA. Ex vivo, HLA-C-restricted CMV-specific TCR beta clonotypes prevailed over the rest of the response.

The CDR3 runs to 16 residues. With 8 bases clipped from V and 0 bases from J, the junction kept 11 bases outside the gene matches. As concerns this clonotype: Its antigen is still unknown.

MiXCR, applied by TCRdb to the reads, yields one record per CDR3 protein. The data hold fewer than 1,000,000 distinct CDR3 sequences, with roughly 30% observed a single time. This rearrangement joins TRBV5-3 to TRBJ1-5; 7 nucleotides line up with TRBD1. TRBV5-3 is classed as an ORF, of uncertain function. Sequenced material: cultured CD8+ T cells from PBMCs, taken from culture after CMV antigen stimulation. The receptor was isolated from a human donor in good health (CMV status not recorded). Some clones in this sample may be carry-over from other donors' samples. Here the CDR3 DNA reads TGTGCCAGCAGCCTAAGGGACAGCTATAGCAATCAGCCCCAGCATTTT. This encodes CASSLRDSYSNQPQHF.